This TCR beta chain was obtained from a study of identical twins. cDNA carried unique molecular identifiers, and a universal primer site was added by template switching. In TCRdb, the 5' RACE reads were re-called with MiXCR into one record per CDR3 protein. The repertoire holds more than 350,000 distinct CDR3 sequences, with about 9% as singletons. This clonotype was seen only a few times. Its antigen remains unidentified. Study results and caveats: Less excess twin sharing appeared in beta out-of-frame sequences. The study found excess low generation probability among twin-shared out-of-frame alpha sequences. In cord blood, abundant beta clonotypes had fewer insertions; memory showed no trend.

CDR3 size: 14 residues. Per the germline V gene, CDR1 is MNHEY and CDR2 is SVGEGT. The trim removed 8 bases at V and 2 bases at J, leaving 8 bases unmatched. Sequencing used naive T cells sorted from blood. This rearrangement joins TRBV6-2 or TRBV6-3 to TRBJ2-7; TRBD2 matches 8 bases. The sequence was collected from a woman between 50 and 59 years old in good health. DNA of the CDR3: TGTGCCAGCGGCCGTAGCGGGACCCCCTACGAGCAGTACTTC. Amino acids: CASGRSGTPYEQYF.